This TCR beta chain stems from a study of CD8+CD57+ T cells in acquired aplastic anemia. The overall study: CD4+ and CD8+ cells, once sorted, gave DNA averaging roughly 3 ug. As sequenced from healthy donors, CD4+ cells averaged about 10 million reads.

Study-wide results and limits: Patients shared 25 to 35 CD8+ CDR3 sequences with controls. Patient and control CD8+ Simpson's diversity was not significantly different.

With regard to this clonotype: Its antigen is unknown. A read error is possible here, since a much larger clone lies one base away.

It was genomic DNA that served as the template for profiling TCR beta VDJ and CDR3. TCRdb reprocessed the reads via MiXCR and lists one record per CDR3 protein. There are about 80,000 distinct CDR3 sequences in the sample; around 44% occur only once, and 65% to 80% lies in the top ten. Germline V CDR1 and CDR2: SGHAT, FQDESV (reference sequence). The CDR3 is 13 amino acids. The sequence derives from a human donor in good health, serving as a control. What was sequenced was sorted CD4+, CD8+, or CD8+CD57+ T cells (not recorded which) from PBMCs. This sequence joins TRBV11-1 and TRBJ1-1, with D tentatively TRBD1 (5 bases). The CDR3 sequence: CAGSPLRDGEAFF. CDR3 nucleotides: TGTGCCGGCAGCCCCCTCCGGGACGGTGAAGCTTTCTTT.